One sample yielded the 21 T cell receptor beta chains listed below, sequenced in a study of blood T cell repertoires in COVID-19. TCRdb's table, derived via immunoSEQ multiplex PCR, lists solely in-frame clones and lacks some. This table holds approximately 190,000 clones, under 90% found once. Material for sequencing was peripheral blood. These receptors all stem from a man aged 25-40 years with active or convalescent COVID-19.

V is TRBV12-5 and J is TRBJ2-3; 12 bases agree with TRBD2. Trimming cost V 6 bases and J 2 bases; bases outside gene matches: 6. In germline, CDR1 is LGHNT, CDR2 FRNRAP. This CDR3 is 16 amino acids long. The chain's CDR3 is CASGGLAGSVTDTQYF. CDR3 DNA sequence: TGTGCTAGTGGGGGACTAGCGGGTTCTGTCACAGATACGCAGTATTTT.

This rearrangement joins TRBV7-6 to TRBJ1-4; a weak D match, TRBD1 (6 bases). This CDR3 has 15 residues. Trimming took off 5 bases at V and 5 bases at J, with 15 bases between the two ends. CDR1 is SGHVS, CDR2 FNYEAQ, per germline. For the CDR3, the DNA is TGTGCCAGCAGCCCAAGGACAGTGGCAAATGAAAAACTGTTTTTT. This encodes CASSPRTVANEKLFF.

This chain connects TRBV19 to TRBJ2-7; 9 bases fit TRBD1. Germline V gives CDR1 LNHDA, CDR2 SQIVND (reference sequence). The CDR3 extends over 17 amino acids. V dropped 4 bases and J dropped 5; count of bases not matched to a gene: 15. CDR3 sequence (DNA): TGTGCCAGTAGTAAATTTAGCCTAGGGGACAGGGACGACGAGCAGTACTTC. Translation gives CASSKFSLGDRDDEQYF.

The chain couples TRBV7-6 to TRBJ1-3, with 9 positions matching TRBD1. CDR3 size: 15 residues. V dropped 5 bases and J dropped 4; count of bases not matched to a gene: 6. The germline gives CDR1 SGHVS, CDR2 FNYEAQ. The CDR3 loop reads CASSPGQGIGNTIYF. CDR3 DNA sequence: TGTGCCAGCAGCCCGGGACAGGGAATCGGAAACACCATATATTTT. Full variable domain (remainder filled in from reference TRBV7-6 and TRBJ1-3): GAGVSQSPRYKVTKRGQDVALRCDPISGHVSLYWYRQALGQGPEFLTYFNYEAQQDKSGLPNDRFSAERPEGSISTLTIQRTEQRDSAMYRCASSPGQGIGNTIYFGEGSWLTVV.

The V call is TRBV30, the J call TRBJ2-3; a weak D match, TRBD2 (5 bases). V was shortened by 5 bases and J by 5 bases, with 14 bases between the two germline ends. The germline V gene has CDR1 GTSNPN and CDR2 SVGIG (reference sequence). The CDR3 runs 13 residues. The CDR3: CAWDGLRGDTQYF. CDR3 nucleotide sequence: TGTGCCTGGGACGGACTCAGAGGAGATACGCAGTATTTT.

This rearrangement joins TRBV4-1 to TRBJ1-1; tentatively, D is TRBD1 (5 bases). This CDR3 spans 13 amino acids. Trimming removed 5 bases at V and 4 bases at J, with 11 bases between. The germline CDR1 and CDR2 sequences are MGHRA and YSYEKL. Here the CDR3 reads CASSATGGTEAFF. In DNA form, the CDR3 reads TGCGCCAGCAGCGCAACCGGGGGCACTGAAGCTTTCTTT.

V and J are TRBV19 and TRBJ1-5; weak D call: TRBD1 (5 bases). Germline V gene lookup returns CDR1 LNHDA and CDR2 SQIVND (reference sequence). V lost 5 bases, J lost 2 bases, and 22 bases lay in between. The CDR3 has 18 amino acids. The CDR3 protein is CASSLPEAPGIRNQPQHF. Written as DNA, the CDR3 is TGTGCCAGTAGTTTGCCTGAAGCTCCAGGGATCCGCAATCAGCCCCAGCATTTT.

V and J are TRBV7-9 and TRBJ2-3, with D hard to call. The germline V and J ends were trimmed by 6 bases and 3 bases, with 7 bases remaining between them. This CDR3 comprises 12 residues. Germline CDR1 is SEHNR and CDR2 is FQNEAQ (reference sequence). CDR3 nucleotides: TGTGCCAGCAGTCCTCGGACAGATACGCAGTATTTT. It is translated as CASSPRTDTQYF. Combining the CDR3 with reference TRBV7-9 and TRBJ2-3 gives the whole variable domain DTGVSQNPRHKITKRGQNVTFRCDPISEHNRLYWYRQTLGQGPEFLTYFQNEAQLEKSRLLSDRFSAERPKGSFSTLEIQRTEQGDSAMYLCASSPRTDTQYFGPGTRLTVL.

The CDR3 nucleotides read TGCAGTGCTAGACAGGCCTACGAGCAGTACTTC. Translated, it gives CSARQAYEQYF. This chain links TRBV20-1 with TRBJ2-7; D call uncertain. The ends were cut back, 2 bases at V and 2 bases at J, with 4 bases in the middle. Germline CDR1 and CDR2: DFQATT and SNEGSKA (reference sequence). The CDR3 has 11 amino acids.

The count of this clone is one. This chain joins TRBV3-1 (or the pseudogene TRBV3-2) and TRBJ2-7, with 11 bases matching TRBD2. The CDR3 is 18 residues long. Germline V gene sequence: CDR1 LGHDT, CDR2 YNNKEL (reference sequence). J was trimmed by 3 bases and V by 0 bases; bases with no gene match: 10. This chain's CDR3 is CASSQEIAGGPPHYEQYF. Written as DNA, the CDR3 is TGTGCCAGCAGCCAAGAAATAGCGGGAGGGCCGCCCCACTACGAGCAGTACTTC.

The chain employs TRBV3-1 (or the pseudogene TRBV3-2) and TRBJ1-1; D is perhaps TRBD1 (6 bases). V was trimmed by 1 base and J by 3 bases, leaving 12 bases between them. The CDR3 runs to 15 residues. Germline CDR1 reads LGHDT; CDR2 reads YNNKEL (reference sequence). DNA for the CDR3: TGTGCCAGCAGCCAAGGAACAGGGTTGGACACTGAAGCTTTCTTT. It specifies CASSQGTGLDTEAFF.

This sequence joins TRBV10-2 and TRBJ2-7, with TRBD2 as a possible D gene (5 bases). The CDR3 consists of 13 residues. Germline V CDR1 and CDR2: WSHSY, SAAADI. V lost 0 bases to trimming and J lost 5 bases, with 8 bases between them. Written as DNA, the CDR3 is TGCGCCAGCAGTGAGTCGACCGGGGACGAGCAGTACGTC. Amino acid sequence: CASSESTGDEQYV.

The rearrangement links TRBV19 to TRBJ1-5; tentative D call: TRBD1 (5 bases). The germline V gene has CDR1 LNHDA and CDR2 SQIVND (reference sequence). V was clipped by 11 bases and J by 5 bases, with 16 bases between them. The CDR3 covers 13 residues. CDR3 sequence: CACSIGADQPQHF. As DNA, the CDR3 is TGTGCCTGCTCGATTGGGGCGGATCAGCCCCAGCATTTT.

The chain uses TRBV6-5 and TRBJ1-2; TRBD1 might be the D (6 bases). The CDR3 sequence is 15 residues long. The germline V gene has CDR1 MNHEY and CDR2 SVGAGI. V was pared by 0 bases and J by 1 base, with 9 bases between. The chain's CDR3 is CASSYSGGVNYGYTF. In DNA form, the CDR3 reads TGTGCCAGCAGTTACTCAGGGGGGGTTAACTATGGCTACACCTTC.

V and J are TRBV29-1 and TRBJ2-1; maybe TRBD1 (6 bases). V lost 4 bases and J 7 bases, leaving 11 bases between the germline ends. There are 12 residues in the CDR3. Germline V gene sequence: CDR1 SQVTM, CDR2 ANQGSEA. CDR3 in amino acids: CSVAQGPNEQFF. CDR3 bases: TGCAGCGTTGCCCAGGGGCCGAATGAGCAGTTCTTC.

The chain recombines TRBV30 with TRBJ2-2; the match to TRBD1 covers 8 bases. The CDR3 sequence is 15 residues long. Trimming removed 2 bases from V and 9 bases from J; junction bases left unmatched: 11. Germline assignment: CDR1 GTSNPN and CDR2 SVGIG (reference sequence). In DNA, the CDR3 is TGTGCCTGGAGTACAGGGGGACTCTCGAGGCGGGAGCTGTTTTTT. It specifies CAWSTGGLSRRELFF.

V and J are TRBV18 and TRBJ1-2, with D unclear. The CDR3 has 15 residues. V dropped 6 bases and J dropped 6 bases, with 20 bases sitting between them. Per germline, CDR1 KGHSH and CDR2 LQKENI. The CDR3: CASSPGTSTDDGYTF. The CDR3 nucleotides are TGTGCCAGCTCCCCCGGAACGTCGACTGATGATGGCTACACCTTC.

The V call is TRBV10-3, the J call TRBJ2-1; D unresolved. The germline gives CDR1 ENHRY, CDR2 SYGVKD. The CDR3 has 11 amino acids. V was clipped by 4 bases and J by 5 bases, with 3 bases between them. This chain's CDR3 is CAISANNEQFF. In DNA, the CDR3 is TGTGCCATCAGTGCCAACAATGAGCAGTTCTTC.

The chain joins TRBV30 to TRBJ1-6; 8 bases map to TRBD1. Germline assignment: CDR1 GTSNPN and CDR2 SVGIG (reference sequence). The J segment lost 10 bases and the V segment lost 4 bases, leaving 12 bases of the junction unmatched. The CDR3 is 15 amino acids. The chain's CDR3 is CAWNGAGGARSPLHF. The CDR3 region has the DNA TGTGCCTGGAACGGGGCAGGGGGCGCGAGATCACCCCTCCACTTT.

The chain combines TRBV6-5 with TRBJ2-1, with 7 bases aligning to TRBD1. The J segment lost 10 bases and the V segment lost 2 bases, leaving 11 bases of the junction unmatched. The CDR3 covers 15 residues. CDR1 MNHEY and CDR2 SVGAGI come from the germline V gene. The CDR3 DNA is TGTGCCAGCAGTTACGCCGCGGAATCGGACAGGGAGCAGTTCTTC. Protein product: CASSYAAESDREQFF.

CDR3 residues: CATSDSASGIIDEQFF. In DNA form, the CDR3 reads TGTGCCACCAGTGATTCCGCTAGCGGGATTATTGATGAGCAGTTCTTC. The V call is TRBV24-1, the J call TRBJ2-1, with 9 bases identical to TRBD2. The germline CDR1 and CDR2 sequences are KGHDR and SFDVKD. The V segment lost 2 bases and the J segment 8 bases; nucleotides outside the gene matches: 9. The CDR3 length is 16 residues.